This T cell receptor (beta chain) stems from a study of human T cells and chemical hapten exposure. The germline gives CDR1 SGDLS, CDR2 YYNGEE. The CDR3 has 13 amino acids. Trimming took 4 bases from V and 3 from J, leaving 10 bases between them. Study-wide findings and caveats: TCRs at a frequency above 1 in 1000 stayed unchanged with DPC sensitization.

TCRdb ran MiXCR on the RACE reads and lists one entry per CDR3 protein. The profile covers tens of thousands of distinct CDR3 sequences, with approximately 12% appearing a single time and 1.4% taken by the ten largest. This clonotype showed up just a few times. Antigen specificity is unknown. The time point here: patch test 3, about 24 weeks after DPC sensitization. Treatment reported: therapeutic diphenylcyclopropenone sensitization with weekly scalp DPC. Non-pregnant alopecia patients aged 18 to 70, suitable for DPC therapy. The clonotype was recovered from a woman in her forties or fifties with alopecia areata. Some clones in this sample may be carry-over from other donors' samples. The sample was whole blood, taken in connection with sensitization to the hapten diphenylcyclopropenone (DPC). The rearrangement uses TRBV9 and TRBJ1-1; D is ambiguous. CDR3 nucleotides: TGTGCCAGCAGCCCCCGTTACTACACTGAAGCTTTCTTT. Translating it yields CASSPRYYTEAFF.